This TCR beta chain was captured in a study of shared clonotypes between healthy human individuals. Regarding the study as a whole: A limitation of the genetic and exposure-history diversity represented arose from few donors.

Germline lookup yields CDR1 SGHNT and CDR2 YENEEA. This CDR3 is 12 amino acids long. Trimming took off 1 base at V and 10 bases at J, with 7 bases between the two ends. Naive CD8 isolation took CD45RO-negative cells positively selected for CCR7 and excluded terminally differentiated effector memory CD45RA+ cells. Every subset had its genomic DNA shared out evenly among several immunoSEQ plates. Some clones are missing from TCRdb's copy, which holds only in-frame ones; the method was immunoSEQ multiplex PCR. The sample contains around 1,900,000 clones, 93% of which appear only once. The sample holds a few counts of this clone. Its target is not known.

This TCR was sampled from a man younger than 35 in good health. Some clones in this sample may be carry-over from other donors' samples. The rearrangement uses TRBV11-3 and TRBJ2-2; D gene uncertain. Sequencing used naive CD8+ T cells from PBMCs. The CDR3 here is CASSLVGEELFF. CDR3 sequence (DNA): TGTGCCAGCAGCTTAGTAGGAGAGGAGCTGTTTTTT.